This entry describes one TCR beta chain. What it binds is not known. These data originate in a study of cytomegalovirus exposure and HLA in healthy donors. Background on the study: In a later analysis, the 120 or so validation repertoires were reported to have used the same platform as the 600 to 800 first-cohort repertoires. Study conclusions and caveats: Across donors, most TCRs were seen rarely, yet some public ones were widespread. The study listed roughly 160 cytomegalovirus-associated TCR beta chains. CMV antigen specificity of a few CMV-associated chains was confirmed in vitro.

The ends were cut back, 5 bases at V and 3 bases at J, with 11 bases in the middle. The germline V gene has CDR1 SQVTM and CDR2 ANQGSEA. CDR3 length: 13 residues. The assay was immunoSEQ multiplex PCR, and TCRdb's table has in-frame clones only and misses some. Of 220,000 or so clones listed, over 70% are singletons. V is TRBV29-1 and J is TRBJ1-3; no definite D call. Sequencing input: PBMCs. The source is a woman in her thirties in good health and CMV-seropositive. CDR3 nucleotides: TGCAGCGTTCTGGAACTGGGTGGAAACACCATATATTTT. Protein: CSVLELGGNTIYF. The entire variable domain, with the rest obtained from reference TRBV29-1 and TRBJ1-3, is as follows: SAVISQKPSRDICQRGTSLTIQCQVDSQVTMMFWYRQQPGQSLTLIATANQGSEATYESGFVIDKFPISRPNLTFSTLTVSNMSPEDSSIYLCSVLELGGNTIYFGEGSWLTVV.